Reported below is one T cell receptor beta chain. Its antigen is undetermined. Germline V CDR1 and CDR2: MGHRA, YSYEKL. The CDR3 contains 16 residues. The data are from a study of CXCR3-negative and CXCR3-positive naive CD8 T cells. Study findings and constraints: Both naive subsets had comparably high diversity; memory CD8+ cells much lower. Researchers report that CXCR3-positive naive cells carry more hydrophobic TRB CDR3s than CXCR3-negative naive cells. In naive cells, CXCR3-negative and CXCR3-positive subsets had similar TRBV-TRBJ usage; memory cells differed.

A CD45RO-CCR7+CD27+CD95- profile was what naive CD8+ T cells displayed. It was by 5' RACE with UMI labels that the TRB cDNA libraries were prepared. Reprocessing the 5' RACE reads, TCRdb reports a single entry for every CDR3 protein and omits DNA. The sample yields tens of thousands of distinct CDR3 sequences, of which the top ten take up 0.55% to 0.7%. The chain joins TRBV4-1 to TRBJ2-7; the TRBD2 assignment by TCRdb is unverifiable without DNA. The sequence came from a human donor in good health. Some clones in this sample may be carry-over from other donors' samples. The sample was naive CXCR3+ CD8+ T cells from blood. Stated subset: CD45RO-CCR7+CD27+CD95- naive CD8+ T cells expressing CXCR3 (TNR3+). CDR3 loop: CASSQESAGSFYEQYF.